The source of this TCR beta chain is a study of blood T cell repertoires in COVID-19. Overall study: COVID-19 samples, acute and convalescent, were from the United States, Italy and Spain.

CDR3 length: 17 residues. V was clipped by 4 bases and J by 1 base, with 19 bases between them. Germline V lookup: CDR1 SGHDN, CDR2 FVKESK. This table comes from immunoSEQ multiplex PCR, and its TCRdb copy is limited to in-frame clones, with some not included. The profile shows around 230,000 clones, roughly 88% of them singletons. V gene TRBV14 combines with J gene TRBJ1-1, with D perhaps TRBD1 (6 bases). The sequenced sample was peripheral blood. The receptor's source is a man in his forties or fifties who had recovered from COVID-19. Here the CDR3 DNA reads TGTGCCAGCAGCCGGAACGAGAGGGGGTACTGGAACACTGAAGCTTTCTTT. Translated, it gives CASSRNERGYWNTEAFF.